A selection of T cell receptor beta chains follows, all from one sample in a study. TCRdb called the 5' RACE reads again in MiXCR, with one record for every CDR3 protein. This sample yields tens of thousands of distinct CDR3 sequences, of which about 25% are seen a single time; 3.2% belongs to the top ten. Sequencing was performed on tumor-infiltrating naive CD4+ T cells sorted from the breast tumor. The receptors were gathered from a female donor with breast cancer. Each CDR3 is given with its conserved first and last residue.

J: TRBJ2-7
V: TRBV7-9
CDR3: CASSFPPGQGNEQYF

J: TRBJ2-3
V: TRBV7-2
CDR3: CASSSYDRTDTQYF

J: TRBJ1-2
V: TRBV5-1
CDR3: CASSPVGTLDYGYTF

J: TRBJ1-5
V: TRBV7-2
CDR3: CASSWTVNQPQHF

J: TRBJ2-7
V: TRBV7-9
CDR3: CASSDLRFPEQYF

J: TRBJ1-6
V: TRBV7-9
CDR3: CASSLGRDDSPLHF

J: TRBJ2-6
V: TRBV7-9
CDR3: CASSPRGSGANVLTF

J: TRBJ1-3
V: TRBV7-2
CDR3: CASSPQGAAYTIYF

J: TRBJ2-7
V: TRBV6-1
CDR3: CASSRIQGANEQYF

J: TRBJ1-2
V: TRBV20-1
CDR3: CSAVPGGVLGYTF

J: TRBJ1-6
V: TRBV20-1
CDR3: CSAREWDPKGSPLHF

J: TRBJ2-6
V: TRBV7-3
CDR3: CASSLNGRPRINTGELFF

J: TRBJ1-1
V: TRBV7-3
CDR3: CASSVNMNTEAFF

J: TRBJ1-4
V: TRBV6-6
CDR3: CASSSQVRPGEKLFF

J: TRBJ2-2
V: TRBV11-3
CDR3: CASSLDSQGATGELFF

J: TRBJ2-1
V: TRBV11-3
CDR3: CASSGRDREGKNEQFF

J: TRBJ2-1
V: TRBV5-1
CDR3: CASSSTLQWSSYNEQFF

J: TRBJ1-2
V: TRBV6-1
CDR3: CASSERRPRDYAYTF

J: TRBJ2-3
V: TRBV20-1
CDR3: CSAFTSGGDSGTDTQYF

J: TRBJ2-7
V: TRBV28
CDR3: CASSSGGTVNEQYF

J: TRBJ2-3
V: TRBV4-1
CDR3: CASSQDWTVRDTQYF

J: TRBJ2-2
V: TRBV5-6
CDR3: CASSLSGELFF

J: TRBJ1-2
V: TRBV11-3
CDR3: CASSLDTTGGNYGYTF

J: TRBJ2-2
V: TRBV6-1
CDR3: CASSGGRELFF

J: TRBJ2-3
V: TRBV9
CDR3: CASSVLAGTFTDTQYF

J: TRBJ1-6
V: TRBV6-5
CDR3: CASSYGTAEYNSPLHF

J: TRBJ2-5
V: TRBV19
CDR3: CASRDGGSGQETQYF

J: TRBJ2-3
V: TRBV9
CDR3: CASSVAVIAGWEEGLRTTDTQYF

J: TRBJ1-4
V: TRBV20-1
CDR3: CSAERQAGPNEKLFF

J: TRBJ2-1
V: TRBV7-2
CDR3: CASSFHRDDEQFF

J: TRBJ1-2
V: TRBV6-1
CDR3: CASSERANYGYTF

J: TRBJ2-2
V: TRBV29-1
CDR3: CSVGDRQKTPGELFF

J: TRBJ2-1
V: TRBV5-6
CDR3: CANSSGLAGGPSSYNEQFF

J: TRBJ2-7
V: TRBV5-3
CDR3: CARSLREAGDFAYEQYF

J: TRBJ2-7
V: TRBV7-8
CDR3: CASSSLDRMGHEQYF

J: TRBJ1-4
V: TRBV29-1
CDR3: CSALFNEKLFF

J: TRBJ2-4
V: TRBV7-8
CDR3: CASSLEGARDIQYF

J: TRBJ2-5
V: TRBV4-1
CDR3: CASSPIGVRETQYF

J: TRBJ2-2
V: TRBV6-2/TRBV6-3
CDR3: CASSRAGELFF

J: TRBJ1-1
V: TRBV20-1
CDR3: CSARGVGEAFF

J: TRBJ1-3
V: TRBV5-1
CDR3: CASSSMTGTRGNTIYF

J: TRBJ2-1
V: TRBV20-1
CDR3: CSASTSGPNEQFF

J: TRBJ2-3
V: TRBV29-1
CDR3: CSVSRAQAAPDTQYF

J: TRBJ1-1
V: TRBV18
CDR3: CASTPQTNSEAFF

J: TRBJ2-1
V: TRBV25-1
CDR3: CASSALYASNNEQFF

J: TRBJ2-7
V: TRBV20-1
CDR3: CSARGSPGLAFSNEQYF

J: TRBJ1-4
V: TRBV5-1
CDR3: CASTPSGQGSEKLFF

J: TRBJ1-5
V: TRBV6-1
CDR3: CASSEGMAAYSNQPQHF